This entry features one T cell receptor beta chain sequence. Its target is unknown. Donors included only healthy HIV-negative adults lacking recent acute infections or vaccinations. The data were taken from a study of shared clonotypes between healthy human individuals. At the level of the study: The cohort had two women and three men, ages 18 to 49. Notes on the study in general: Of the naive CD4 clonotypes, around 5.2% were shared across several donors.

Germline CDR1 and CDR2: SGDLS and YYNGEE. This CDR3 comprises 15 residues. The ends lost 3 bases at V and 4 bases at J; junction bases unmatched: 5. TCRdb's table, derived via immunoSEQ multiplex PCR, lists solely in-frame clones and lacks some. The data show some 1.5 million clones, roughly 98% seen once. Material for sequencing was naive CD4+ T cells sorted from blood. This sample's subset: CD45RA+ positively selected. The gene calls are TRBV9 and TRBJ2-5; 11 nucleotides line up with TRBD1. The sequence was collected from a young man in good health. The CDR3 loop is CASSASGTGGETQYF. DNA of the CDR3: TGTGCCAGCAGCGCCTCCGGGACAGGGGGAGAGACCCAGTACTTC.